Listed here is a single T cell receptor beta chain. No antigen is known for it. CDR1 and CDR2 (germline): LNHDA, SQIVND (reference sequence). The trim removed 4 bases at V and 0 bases at J, leaving 6 bases unmatched. The CDR3 contains 15 residues. This sample was included in a study of cytomegalovirus exposure and HLA in healthy donors. General study results and limits: Prior analysis indicated that the majority of TCR beta V segments exhibited productivity approximately 87% or approximately 30% of the time. A later analysis by the authors found several of the most significant clusters apparently linked to common viral pathogens.

Use of 60 Vbeta and 13 Jbeta primers characterized the PCR. The protocol was immunoSEQ multiplex PCR, while the TCRdb copy is restricted to in-frame clones and leaves out a portion. Counted here are around 90,000 clones, 85% occurring once; the ten biggest clones make up approximately 7.4%. Sequenced material: PBMCs. V and J are TRBV19 and TRBJ2-7; 7 positions match TRBD1. This clonotype was obtained from a man aged 35-49 years in good health and CMV-seropositive. DNA of the CDR3: TGTGCCAGTAGTACCTACAGGGGTAGCTCCTACGAGCAGTACTTC. Its protein product is CASSTYRGSSYEQYF. The whole variable domain, filled in from reference TRBV19 and TRBJ2-7, reads DGGITQSPKYLFRKEGQNVTLSCEQNLNHDAMYWYRQDPGQGLRLIYYSQIVNDFQKGDIAEGYSVSREKKESFPLTVTSAQKNPTAFYLCASSTYRGSSYEQYFGPGTRLTVT.